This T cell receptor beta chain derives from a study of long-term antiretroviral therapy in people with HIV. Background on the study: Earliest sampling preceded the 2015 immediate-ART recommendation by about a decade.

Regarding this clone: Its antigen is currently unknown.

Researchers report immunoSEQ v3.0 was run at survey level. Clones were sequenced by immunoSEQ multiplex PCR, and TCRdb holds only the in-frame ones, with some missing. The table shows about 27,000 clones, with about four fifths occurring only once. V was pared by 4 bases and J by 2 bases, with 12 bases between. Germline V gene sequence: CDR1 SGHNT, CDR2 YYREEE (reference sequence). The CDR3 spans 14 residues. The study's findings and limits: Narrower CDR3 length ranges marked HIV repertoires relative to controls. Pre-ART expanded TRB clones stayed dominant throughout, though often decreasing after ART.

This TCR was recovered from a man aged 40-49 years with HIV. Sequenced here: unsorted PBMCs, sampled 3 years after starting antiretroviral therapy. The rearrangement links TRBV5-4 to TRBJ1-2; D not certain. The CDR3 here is CASSGEGYNYGYTF. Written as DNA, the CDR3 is TGTGCCAGCAGCGGAGAAGGGTACAACTATGGCTACACCTTC.